The present T cell receptor beta chain was sequenced within a study of neurological immune-mediated disorders. Study-wide results and limits: In HTLV-1-associated myelopathy, TCR clonal expansion was greatest, and in multiple sclerosis it was least, below healthy controls.

CDR1 is SGHTA and CDR2 is FQGNSA in the germline V gene. The CDR3 contains 15 residues. With V trimmed by 4 bases and J by 3 bases, 7 bases remained unmatched. This clonotype was counted many times. Its antigen is still unknown. It was by 5'RACE with 10-nucleotide random UMIs that the cDNA was made. A single record per CDR3 protein comes from TCRdb applying MiXCR to the 5' RACE reads. The data contain more than 13,000 distinct CDR3 sequences, about 9.4% of them singletons. This receptor was obtained from a woman between 40 and 50 years old in good health. Specimen: PBMCs. J is TRBJ2-7 and V is TRBV7-2; TRBD1 aligns across 9 bases. CDR3 nucleotide sequence: TGTGCCAGCAGCTCTAAGACAGGGGGGAACTACGAGCAGTACTTC. This sequence encodes CASSSKTGGNYEQYF. The full variable domain, completed using reference TRBV7-2 and TRBJ2-7, is GAGVSQSPSNKVTEKGKDVELRCDPISGHTALYWYRQSLGQGLEFLIYFQGNSAPDKSGLPSDRFSAERTGGSVSTLTIQRTQQEDSAVYLCASSSKTGGNYEQYFGPGTRLTVT.